The entry below describes one T cell receptor (beta chain). The sample originates from a study of blood T cell repertoires in COVID-19. Study in general: Acute and convalescent COVID-19 samples came from the United States, Italy and Spain. From T cells, B-cell-depleted T cells, or PBMCs came the material, which was cDNA or gDNA.

V lost 1 base and J 4 bases, leaving 12 bases between the germline ends. CDR3 size: 15 residues. Per germline, CDR1 SGHTA and CDR2 FQGTGA. Authors' analysis steps: Reference gene primer amplification gave nucleated cell count estimates. Assay: immunoSEQ multiplex PCR; the TCRdb copy retains only in-frame clones and omits some. Clone size and the V and J calls come from that table; the DNA yielded D and trimming. The sample lists about 63,000 clones; roughly 85% were seen once. The chain recombines TRBV7-3 with TRBJ2-3; possibly TRBD2 for D (5 bases). This clonotype was obtained from a human donor in a cohort sampled during active COVID-19. Sample: peripheral blood. The CDR3 sequence: CASSLNRDLADTQYF. CDR3 DNA sequence: TGTGCCAGCAGCTTAAATCGGGATTTGGCAGATACGCAGTATTTT. Drawing the rest from reference TRBV7-3 and TRBJ2-3, the complete variable domain is GAGVSQTPSNKVTEKGKYVELRCDPISGHTALYWYRQSLGQGPEFLIYFQGTGAADDSGLPNDRFFAVRPEGSVSTLKIQRTERGDSAVYLCASSLNRDLADTQYFGPGTRLTVL.